This TCR beta chain derives from a study of blood T cells in healthy people across ages. The study's findings and limits: Estimated diversity across one million T cells was deemed an underestimate.

V gave up 3 bases and J gave up 1 base, with 21 bases separating them. From germline, CDR1 is SGHTA and CDR2 FQGTGA. CDR3 length equals 18 residues. Of note for this clonotype: Its antigen is currently unknown.

The authors ran a second PCR of roughly 6 to 12 cycles using a sample-barcoded 5' primer and a J-beta primer mix. The authors tagged each cDNA molecule using a template-switch adaptor with 12 random nucleotides. TCRdb passed the 5' RACE reads through MiXCR, listing each CDR3 protein once. The sample holds 600,000 to 850,000 distinct CDR3 sequences; around 25% are singletons and the top ten take under 10%. These sequences were also reported in another study, on T cells of mothers and their children.

V gene TRBV7-3 combines with J gene TRBJ2-5; possibly TRBD1 for D (6 bases). The receptor was isolated from a boy between 10 and 17 years old in good health. Sequencing was carried out using blood. CDR3 bases: TGTGCCAGCAGCTTTTTGTTGTTCGGACAGCTCTCCCAAGAGACCCAGTACTTC. Translated: CASSFLLFGQLSQETQYF.